Each of the 11 T cell receptor beta chains below was sequenced from the same sample in a study of Ad26.COV2.S vaccination and SARS-CoV-2 variants. Generated by immunoSEQ multiplex PCR, the TCRdb table keeps only in-frame clones and is missing some. The sample has approximately 420,000 clones, approximately 88% seen once. Treatment reported: 15 to 20 received Ad26.COV2.S at low or high dose, single or two shots; roughly 5 received placebo; per-sample allocation not given. Day 63 following the first vaccine or placebo injection was when the samples were taken. The sequences come from peripheral blood, collected in a trial of Ad26.COV2.S vaccine versus placebo. The receptor source for this set is a person between 18 and 65 years old who received the Ad26.COV2.S COVID-19 vaccine or a placebo.

The chain recombines TRBV9 with TRBJ1-2; D is possibly TRBD1 (6 bases). Germline lookup yields CDR1 SGDLS and CDR2 YYNGEE. The CDR3 loop spans 13 amino acids. V was pared by 3 bases and J by 4 bases, with 10 bases between. The CDR3 DNA is TGTGCCAGCAGCGACAGGGATAGCTATGGCTACACCTTC. It yields the protein CASSDRDSYGYTF.

DNA for the CDR3: TGTGCCAGTGGGGTAGGGGACAGGGGGTACAATGAGCAGTTCTTC. Protein: CASGVGDRGYNEQFF. The chain recombines TRBV19 with TRBJ2-1; 11 bases agree with TRBD1. This CDR3 has 15 amino acids. CDR1 is LNHDA and CDR2 is SQIVND in the germline V gene (reference sequence). The trim removed 8 bases at V and 4 bases at J, leaving 7 bases unmatched.

The chain is built from TRBV28 and TRBJ1-2; a possible D gene is TRBD1 (6 bases). The CDR3 runs 16 residues. V lost 6 bases and J 0 bases, leaving 17 bases between the germline ends. From germline, CDR1 is MDHEN and CDR2 SYDVKM. The CDR3 nucleotides are TGTGCCAGCAGCTCTACGGGGGCCCGACCTAACTATGGCTACACCTTC. This sequence encodes CASSSTGARPNYGYTF.

The V call is TRBV28, the J call TRBJ1-2; 11 positions match TRBD1. Germline assignment: CDR1 MDHEN and CDR2 SYDVKM. This CDR3 is built from 14 residues. Germline trimming cut 7 bases from V and 3 bases from J; bases unmatched to any gene: 4. This CDR3 reads CASKGQGAYYGYTF. CDR3 sequence (DNA): TGTGCCAGCAAAGGACAGGGGGCGTACTATGGCTACACCTTC.

The rearrangement uses TRBV19 and TRBJ2-7; the D is unclear. This CDR3 is built from 15 residues. The germline V gene encodes CDR1 LNHDA and CDR2 SQIVND (reference sequence). Trimming pared 5 bases from V and 4 bases from J, leaving 18 bases between. The CDR3 reads CASSSSPLLGYEQYF. CDR3 sequence (DNA): TGTGCCAGTAGTTCAAGCCCCCTTCTCGGGTACGAGCAGTACTTC.

V gene TRBV21-1 combines with J gene TRBJ1-4. TRBV21-1 represents a pseudogene. CDR3 length: 16 residues. CDR3 sequence (DNA): TGTGCCAGCAGCCCCAAGGGGGGAAATCAGGGGGAAAAACTGTTTTTT. It codes for CASSPKGGNQGEKLFF.

The chain joins TRBV7-3 to TRBJ1-5; D unresolved. CDR1 and CDR2 (germline): SGHTA, FQGTGA. Deletions cut 5 bases from V and 1 base from J, with 18 bases between. This CDR3 is built from 17 residues. The CDR3 nucleotides are TGTGCCAGCAGCCTACCCCCTACAGAACCAAGCAATCAGCCCCAGCATTTT. Translated: CASSLPPTEPSNQPQHF.

For this clone: This sample also contains other DNA sequences that code for the same CDR3. The chain carries TRBV2 and TRBJ2-2, with 11 positions matching TRBD1. In germline, CDR1 is SNHLY, CDR2 FYNNEI. V shed 5 bases, J shed 5 bases, and the junction held 1 base outside the gene matches. CDR3 length: 14 residues. CDR3 nucleotides: TGTGCCAGCAGTCGGGACAGGGGGACCGGGGAGCTGTTTTTT. It encodes CASSRDRGTGELFF.

The chain links TRBV5-1 to TRBJ2-5, with TRBD2 as a possible D gene (6 bases). Trimming stripped 0 bases from V and 4 bases from J, with 13 bases between. Germline values: CDR1 SGHRS, CDR2 YFSETQ. The CDR3 consists of 15 residues. Written as DNA, the CDR3 is TGCGCCAGCAGCTTGGTGGGGGGAGTGGGAGAGACCCAGTACTTC. Amino acid sequence: CASSLVGGVGETQYF.

V is TRBV27 and J is TRBJ2-7; 8 nucleotides match TRBD2. CDR1 MNHEY and CDR2 SMNVEV come from the germline V gene (reference sequence). The CDR3 sequence is 14 residues long. The junction had 10 bases not matched to a gene; V was cut back by 6 bases and J by 6 bases. The CDR3: CASSPGLVIAEQYF. The CDR3, as DNA: TGTGCCAGCAGCCCGGGACTAGTAATCGCCGAGCAGTACTTC.

The rearrangement joins TRBV6-6 to TRBJ2-1; D call uncertain. Germline CDR1 and CDR2: MNHNY and SVGAGI (reference sequence). The V end lost 8 bases, the J end lost 6 bases, and 8 bases lay between the germline ends. This CDR3 spans 11 amino acids. DNA for the CDR3: TGTGCCAGCGGCCTCAGCAATGAGCAGTTCTTC. Protein product: CASGLSNEQFF.